This entry describes one TCR beta chain. Its antigen is still unknown. This sample was taken from a study of monozygotic twins with cystic fibrosis. Study-level findings and limits: Monozygotic CF twins shared more identical nucleotide clonotypes than unrelated patients.

Germline V CDR1 and CDR2: MNHEY, SMNVEV (reference sequence). CDR3 length equals 13 residues. V lost 3 bases, J lost 1 base, and 7 bases lay in between. Repertoires were generated with immunoSEQ multiplex PCR, while TCRdb's copy carries only in-frame clones and drops some. The sample lists approximately 36,000 clones; just over 90% were seen once. This TCR was sampled from a boy aged 2-15 years with cystic fibrosis. The chain has TRBV27 and TRBJ2-7, with D tentatively TRBD1 (5 bases). Sequenced sample: blood. The CDR3 coding sequence is TGTGCCAGCAGTTTGAAGGGGTCCTACGAGCAGTACTTC. This gives the protein CASSLKGSYEQYF.